This T cell receptor (beta chain) was documented in a study of T-cell memory formation after mild COVID-19. Study as a whole: Among the donors, TCR clusters were largely specific to each donor. Study-level points and caveats: Researchers could not confirm that second-wave clones peaking on day 37 targeted SARS-CoV-2. Among clones contracting day 15 to 85, CD4/CD8 was balanced, whereas later expanders leaned CD4+.

5'RACE with constant-segment primers yielded barcoded, UMI-tagged TCR alpha and TCR beta cDNA libraries. TCRdb re-derived calls from the 5' RACE reads in MiXCR, one entry per CDR3 protein. The data show some 340,000 distinct CDR3 sequences, 10% to 15% seen once. Points on this clonotype: Its specificity is not known.

CDR3 length: 15 residues. Trimming removed 0 bases from V and 9 bases from J; junction bases left unmatched: 7. In germline, CDR1 is SGHRS, CDR2 YFSETQ. This sequence joins TRBV5-1 and TRBJ2-1; 9 bases map to TRBD1. The TCR was taken from a man between 18 and 29 years old who had mild COVID-19 (a few samples of this study predate the infection). Cell type and time point are not known. The sequenced sample consisted of PBMCs or a T cell subset sorted from them (not recorded which). DNA of the CDR3: TGCGCCAGCAGCTTGGGACAGGGGGATAGGGGTGAGCAGTTCTTC. This codes for CASSLGQGDRGEQFF.